This note documents a single T cell receptor (beta chain) sequence. The clone's antigen remains unknown. Per-nucleotide qualities are absent, and no much larger clonotype sits a single base away. The data are from a study of blood T cell repertoires in COVID-19 (dated by TCRdb to about 2020). Background on the whole study: Samples from collaborators originated in the United States, Italy and Spain and spanned both the acute and convalescent phases of COVID-19. The prospective study material was composed of cDNA or gDNA derived from T cells, B-cell-depleted T cells, or PBMCs. Subjects who had been exposed to COVID-19, were actively infected with it, or had recovered from it provided the deeply sampled blood TCRbeta repertoires that made up the dataset. A freely available public database, intended as a resource for researchers studying the immune response to SARS-CoV-2, is where the repertoires were released. The samples were drawn from two sources: the first 160 participants of the ongoing ImmuneRACE study, and approximately 1,300 subjects contributed by 6 global collaborators. Nearly every sample came with metadata listing a de-identified subject ID, COVID-19 status, age in years and sex. Where available, HLA class I and class II types were taken from metadata supplied by the sample provider and were not determined by assay-based typing. What the work shows at the level of the full study, not this receptor alone: The amount of clinical and demographic metadata varied by source and participant and was provided uncurated.

V lost 0 bases and J lost 5 bases; the stretch between them is 5 bases long. CDR1 is given as SGHTA and CDR2 as FQGTGA, both from the germline V gene. The CDR3 contains 12 residues, cysteine and phenylalanine counted. Here the CDR3 DNA is all that survives: 36 bases in frame from base 1. The immunoSEQ Assay, a bias-controlled multiplex PCR, was used to amplify TCRbeta CDR3 regions from genomic DNA. In the authors' own workflow: Within the assay, amplification of reference gene primers was used to estimate how many nucleated cells each sample contained. To quantify the absolute abundance of each unique TCRbeta CDR3 rearrangement, sequence reads were collapsed and filtered. For each sample, productive Simpson clonality was calculated by taking the square root of Simpson's diversity index across productive rearrangements. Imported from immuneACCESS, the table was reduced by TCRdb to in-frame sequences with V and J called. These copies leave out some clones; in studies compared against another copy, an unresolved V gene accounts for under half, and the cause of the remainder is not known. The V and J calls and clone size were taken over from that table, and D and trimming were inferred from the DNA. The sample contains 250,000 to 300,000 clones, roughly 85% of them found a single time. The ten largest clones capture around 10% of the sample.

Collaborating institutions collected whole blood in K2EDTA tubes following their own protocols. For TCRbeta analysis, collaborator samples were shipped as frozen whole blood, as isolated PBMCs, or as DNA extracted from either sample type. This chain is built from TRBV7-3 and TRBJ2-7, with no confident D gene call. The material sequenced was peripheral blood. The receptor's source is a woman in her seventies with acute or convalescent COVID-19. CDR3 protein: CASSLTGHEQYF. The nucleotide sequence is TGTGCCAGCAGCTTAACTGGGCACGAGCAGTACTTC.